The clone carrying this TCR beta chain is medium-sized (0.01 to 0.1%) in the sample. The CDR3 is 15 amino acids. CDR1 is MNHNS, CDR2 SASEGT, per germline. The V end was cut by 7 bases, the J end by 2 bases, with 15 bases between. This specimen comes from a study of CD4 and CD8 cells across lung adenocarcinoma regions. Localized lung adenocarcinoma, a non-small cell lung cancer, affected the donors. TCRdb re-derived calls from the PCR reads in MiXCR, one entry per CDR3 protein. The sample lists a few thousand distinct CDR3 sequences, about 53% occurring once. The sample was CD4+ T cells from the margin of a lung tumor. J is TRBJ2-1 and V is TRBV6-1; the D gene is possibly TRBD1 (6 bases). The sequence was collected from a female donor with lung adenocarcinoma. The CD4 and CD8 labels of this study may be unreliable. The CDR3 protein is CASTPVRGAYNEQFF. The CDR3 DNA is TGTGCCAGCACCCCGGTCAGGGGCGCCTACAATGAGCAGTTCTTC.